The sequence of this TCR beta chain was determined in a study of blood T cell repertoires in COVID-19. Study information: PBMCs, B-cell-depleted T cells, or T cells provided the cDNA or gDNA that made up the material.

Per the original data handling: Nucleated cell number was recorded as an estimate derived from reference gene primer amplification. TCRdb's table, derived via immunoSEQ multiplex PCR, lists solely in-frame clones and lacks some. V, J and clone size derive from that table, while D and trimming were established from the DNA sequence. The data contain some 400,000 clones, around 84% of them singletons. Trimming removed 5 bases at V and 2 bases at J, with 19 bases between. This CDR3 spans 16 amino acids. Per the germline V gene, CDR1 is MDHEN and CDR2 is SYDVKM. Sample: peripheral blood. This chain uses TRBV28 with TRBJ2-7; TRBD1 is a possible D gene (6 bases). This receptor was obtained from a human donor in a cohort sampled during active COVID-19. In DNA form, the CDR3 reads TGTGCCAGCAGTCTAACAGGGACCTCTAAGGCCTACGAGCAGTACTTC. Protein: CASSLTGTSKAYEQYF.